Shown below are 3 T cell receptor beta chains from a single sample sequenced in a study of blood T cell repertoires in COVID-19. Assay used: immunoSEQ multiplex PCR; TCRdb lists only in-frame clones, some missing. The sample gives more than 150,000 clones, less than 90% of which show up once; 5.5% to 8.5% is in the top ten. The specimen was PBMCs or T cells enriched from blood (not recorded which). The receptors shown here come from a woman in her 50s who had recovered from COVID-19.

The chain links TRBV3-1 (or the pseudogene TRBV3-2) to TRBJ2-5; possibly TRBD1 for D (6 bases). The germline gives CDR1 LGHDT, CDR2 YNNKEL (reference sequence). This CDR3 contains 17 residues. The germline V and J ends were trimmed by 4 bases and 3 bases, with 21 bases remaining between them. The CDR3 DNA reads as TGTGCCAGCAGCCGCCTCCGGGCCAGGGGTTCCGAAGAGACCCAGTACTTC. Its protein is CASSRLRARGSEETQYF.

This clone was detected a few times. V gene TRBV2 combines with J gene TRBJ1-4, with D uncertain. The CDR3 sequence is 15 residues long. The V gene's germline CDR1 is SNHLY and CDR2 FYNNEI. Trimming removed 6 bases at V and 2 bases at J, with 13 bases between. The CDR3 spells CASRRAPGTNEKLFF. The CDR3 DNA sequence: TGTGCCAGCAGGAGAGCCCCGGGGACTAATGAAAAACTGTTTTTT. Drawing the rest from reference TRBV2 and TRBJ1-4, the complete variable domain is EPEVTQTPSHQVTQMGQEVILRCVPISNHLYFYWYRQILGQKVEFLVSFYNNEISEKSEIFDDQFSVERPDGSNFTLKIRSTKLEDSAMYFCASRRAPGTNEKLFFGSGTQLSVL.

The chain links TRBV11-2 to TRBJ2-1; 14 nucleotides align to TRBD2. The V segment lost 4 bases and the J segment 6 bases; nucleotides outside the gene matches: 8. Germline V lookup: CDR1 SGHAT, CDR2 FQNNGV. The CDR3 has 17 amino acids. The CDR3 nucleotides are TGTGCCAGCAGCTCCCGAGTGACTAGCGGGAGGGGCAATGAGCAGTTCTTC. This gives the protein CASSSRVTSGRGNEQFF.